The 29 T cell receptor beta chains in this list originate from one sample, sequenced in a study of tumor-infiltrating lymphocytes in localized non-small cell lung cancer. Using immunoSEQ multiplex PCR, the repertoire was profiled, and TCRdb retains in-frame clones only, with some absent. The table lists about 13,000 clones, 55% to 70% of them singletons. Specimen: lung tumor tissue. The receptors stem from a human donor with non-small cell lung cancer.

The chain recombines TRBV5-1 with TRBJ2-7; TRBD1 might be the D (6 bases). Germline values: CDR1 SGHRS, CDR2 YFSETQ. The CDR3 has 14 residues. The V end was cut by 4 bases, the J end by 2 bases, with 13 bases between. The CDR3 spells CASSPGELAYEQYF. CDR3 DNA: TGCGCCAGCAGCCCAGGGGAATTAGCCTACGAGCAGTACTTC.

The chain carries TRBV5-4 and TRBJ1-2; D is unclear. V lost 3 bases and J lost 3, with 15 bases in between. CDR1 is SGHNT, CDR2 YYREEE, per germline (reference sequence). This CDR3 contains 15 residues. CDR3 region: CASSSDPGDYYGYTF. The CDR3 nucleotides read TGTGCCAGCAGCTCCGACCCGGGAGATTACTATGGCTACACCTTC.

The V call is TRBV4-2, the J call TRBJ2-3; 12 nucleotides agree with TRBD2. The trim removed 8 bases at V and 4 bases at J, leaving 4 bases unmatched. The CDR3 consists of 14 residues. CDR1 and CDR2 from the germline V gene are LGHNA and YNFKEQ. This CDR3 is CASRLAGEADTQYF. The CDR3 nucleotides are TGTGCCAGCCGACTAGCGGGAGAGGCAGATACGCAGTATTTT.

The genes are TRBV29-1 and TRBJ2-1; 9 bases map to TRBD2. From germline, CDR1 is SQVTM and CDR2 ANQGSEA. The J segment lost 3 bases and the V segment lost 1 base, leaving 4 bases of the junction unmatched. CDR3 length: 15 amino acids. The CDR3 spells CSVEGSGRNYNEQFF. In DNA, the CDR3 is TGCAGCGTTGAAGGGAGCGGGAGGAACTACAATGAGCAGTTCTTC.

The rearrangement links TRBV6-1 to TRBJ1-2; D may be TRBD1 (6 bases). Trimming cost V 8 bases and J 3 bases, with 13 bases left between them. Germline CDR1 is MNHNS and CDR2 is SASEGT. The CDR3 consists of 13 residues. The CDR3 region has the DNA TGTGCCAGCGCAGGGAGGGGGTACTATGGCTACACCTTC. As protein: CASAGRGYYGYTF.

This clone occurred a few times. V is TRBV5-4 and J is TRBJ1-1; D not resolved. CDR1 SGHNT and CDR2 YYREEE come from the germline V gene (reference sequence). V was clipped by 0 bases and J by 2 bases, with 14 bases between them. The CDR3 extends over 16 amino acids. The CDR3 is CASSLVEGWANTEAFF. CDR3 nucleotide sequence: TGTGCCAGCAGCTTGGTGGAAGGGTGGGCCAACACTGAAGCTTTCTTT. Based on the CDR3 plus reference TRBV5-4 and TRBJ1-1, the full variable domain is ETGVTQSPTHLIKTRGQQVTLRCSSQSGHNTVSWYQQALGQGPQFIFQYYREEENGRGNFPPRFSGLQFPNYSSELNVNALELDDSALYLCASSLVEGWANTEAFFGQGTRLTVV.

This chain links TRBV6-6 with TRBJ1-1; D gene uncertain. CDR3 length: 11 amino acids. From germline, CDR1 is MNHNY and CDR2 SVGAGI (reference sequence). V shed 2 bases and J shed 9 bases, with 7 bases lying between them. The CDR3 DNA follows: TGTGCCAGCAGTTACATTAGTAAAGCTTTCTTT. Its protein product is CASSYISKAFF.

This clone has a handful of counts. J is TRBJ2-2 and V is TRBV30, with D maybe TRBD1 (5 bases). V shed 0 bases and J shed 7 bases, with 15 bases lying between them. The CDR3 contains 15 residues. Germline CDR1 and CDR2: GTSNPN and SVGIG (reference sequence). The CDR3 is CAWSVPWQGYGELFF. In DNA form, the CDR3 reads TGTGCCTGGAGTGTACCATGGCAGGGATACGGGGAGCTGTTTTTT.

J is TRBJ2-1 and V is TRBV18; D gene uncertain. This CDR3 has 12 residues. Germline CDR1 is KGHSH and CDR2 is LQKENI. Trimming removed 5 bases at V and 7 bases at J, with 9 bases between. The CDR3 here is CASSSSGNEQFF. The DNA for the CDR3 is TGTGCCAGCTCAAGCTCTGGGAATGAGCAGTTCTTC.

To note about this clone: The sample holds other DNA sequences that translate to the same CDR3. This chain uses TRBV7-9 with TRBJ1-1; the match to TRBD1 covers 11 bases. The CDR3 contains 16 residues. V was clipped by 5 bases and J by 4 bases; unmatched bases: 9. The germline V gene has CDR1 SEHNR and CDR2 FQNEAQ (reference sequence). The CDR3 DNA sequence: TGTGCCAGCAGCCCCCCGGGGGGACAGGGGGTCACTGAAGCTTTCTTT. Protein sequence: CASSPPGGQGVTEAFF.

The CDR3 region has the DNA TGTGCCAGCTCACCATACGACGGCATCTCGGCCTATGGCTACACCTTC. Its protein product is CASSPYDGISAYGYTF. The gene calls are TRBV18 and TRBJ1-2, with D uncertain. Germline CDR1 reads KGHSH; CDR2 reads LQKENI. There are 16 residues in the CDR3. Trimming shortened V by 2 bases and J by 4 bases, and 17 bases separated the two germline ends.

This chain connects TRBV30 to TRBJ1-2; 9 bases line up with TRBD1. This CDR3 is 16 amino acids long. Germline V gene lookup returns CDR1 GTSNPN and CDR2 SVGIG (reference sequence). The V segment lost 2 bases and the J segment 4 bases; nucleotides outside the gene matches: 11. The CDR3 reads CAWSLSGTGMSYGYTF. The CDR3 DNA reads as TGTGCCTGGAGTCTCTCCGGGACAGGGATGAGCTATGGCTACACCTTC. Combining the CDR3 with reference TRBV30 and TRBJ1-2 gives the whole variable domain SQTIHQWPATLVQPVGSPLSLECTVEGTSNPNLYWYRQAAGRGLQLLFYSVGIGQISSEVPQNLSASRPQDRQFILSSKKLLLSDSGFYLCAWSLSGTGMSYGYTFGSGTRLTVV.

The rearrangement links TRBV6-5 to TRBJ2-3; D remains ambiguous. The CDR3 contains 14 residues. V dropped 6 bases and J dropped 4 bases, with 14 bases sitting between them. Germline CDR1 and CDR2: MNHEY and SVGAGI. The CDR3 DNA is TGTGCCAGCAGAAAGACGGGTGGAGCAGATACGCAGTATTTT. It is translated as CASRKTGGADTQYF.

A few counts support this clone. This chain joins TRBV6-5 and TRBJ2-7; 9 nucleotides align to TRBD1. CDR3 length: 14 residues. V dropped 6 bases and J dropped 0; count of bases not matched to a gene: 3. The germline V gene has CDR1 MNHEY and CDR2 SVGAGI. The CDR3 protein is CASRRQGDSYEQYF. CDR3 sequence (DNA): TGTGCCAGCAGAAGACAGGGGGACTCCTACGAGCAGTACTTC.

The chain has TRBV29-1 and TRBJ1-4; possibly TRBD1 for D (6 bases). The CDR3 length is 15 residues. From germline, CDR1 is SQVTM and CDR2 ANQGSEA. With 3 bases removed from V and 3 bases from J, the gap between germline ends came to 14 bases. CDR3 in DNA: TGCAGCGTTGACGTCGGGGGCTATGCTAATGAAAAACTGTTTTTT. This gives the protein CSVDVGGYANEKLFF.

V is TRBV15 and J is TRBJ1-2, with 7 bases matching TRBD1. J was trimmed by 2 bases and V by 4 bases; bases with no gene match: 4. The CDR3 consists of 14 residues. CDR1 LNHNV and CDR2 YYDKDF come from the germline V gene (reference sequence). The CDR3 region has the DNA TGTGCCACCAGCAACCCGGACAGGAACTATGGCTACACCTTC. It yields the protein CATSNPDRNYGYTF.

This sequence joins TRBV6-6 and TRBJ2-7, with D possibly matching TRBD2 (6 bases). The CDR3 consists of 15 residues. V was clipped by 0 bases and J by 4 bases, with 13 bases between them. CDR1 and CDR2 (germline): MNHNY, SVGAGI (reference sequence). Written as DNA, the CDR3 is TGTGCCAGCAGTTACTCTGGACGAGGAGGGTACGAGCAGTACTTC. Translation gives CASSYSGRGGYEQYF.

Only a few counts were recorded for this clone. The V call is TRBV19, the J call TRBJ2-1; TRBD2 aligns across 8 bases. CDR1 is LNHDA, CDR2 SQIVND, per germline (reference sequence). Trimming took 6 bases from V and 7 from J; bases not matched to a gene: 8. CDR3 length: 14 amino acids. CDR3 sequence reads: CASRNSGAKNEQFF. The DNA of the CDR3 is TGTGCCAGTAGAAATAGCGGGGCCAAAAATGAGCAGTTCTTC.

The chain recombines TRBV18 with TRBJ2-7; 8 positions agree with TRBD1. The germline gives CDR1 KGHSH, CDR2 LQKENI. This CDR3 has 13 amino acids. The J segment lost 6 bases and the V segment lost 6 bases, leaving 7 bases of the junction unmatched. The CDR3 sequence is CASSPGTGGEQYF. Here the CDR3 DNA reads TGTGCCAGCTCGCCCGGGACAGGCGGCGAGCAGTACTTC.

The chain recombines TRBV7-8 with TRBJ2-1; TRBD2 aligns across 10 bases. The CDR3 totals 16 residues. V dropped 2 bases and J dropped 7; count of bases not matched to a gene: 8. Germline CDR1 is SGHVS and CDR2 is FQNEAQ. The CDR3 spells CASSLHREREGNEQFF. The CDR3 bases are TGTGCCAGCAGCTTACATAGGGAGCGGGAGGGGAATGAGCAGTTCTTC.

The chain employs TRBV18 and TRBJ1-1; the D is unclear. CDR1 is KGHSH and CDR2 is LQKENI in the germline V gene. The CDR3 has 13 amino acids. The ends were cut back, 3 bases at V and 5 bases at J, with 10 bases in the middle. CDR3 nucleotide sequence: TGTGCCAGCTCACCGACGTCCGGAACTGAAGCTTTCTTT. Protein product: CASSPTSGTEAFF.

CDR3 amino acids: CASSRPTGELFF. The CDR3 coding sequence is TGTGCCAGCAGCAGACCCACCGGGGAGCTGTTTTTT. The chain recombines TRBV11-2 with TRBJ2-2, with D unresolved. This CDR3 comprises 12 residues. V shed 5 bases and J shed 4 bases, with 5 bases lying between them. The germline gives CDR1 SGHAT, CDR2 FQNNGV.

By sample share, this clone is medium-sized. This sample also contains other DNA sequences that code for the same CDR3. V usage is TRBV9 and J usage is TRBJ2-1; 10 nucleotides match TRBD1. This CDR3 contains 16 residues. Losses at the gene ends were 0 bases for V and 2 bases for J; bases not matched to a gene: 2. CDR1 and CDR2 from the germline V gene are SGDLS and YYNGEE. The CDR3: CASSVGGQGAYNEQFF. The DNA for the CDR3 is TGTGCCAGCAGCGTAGGCGGACAGGGGGCCTACAATGAGCAGTTCTTC.

CDR3 coding DNA: TGTGCCATCAGTGAGTCGACGGGCGCTGCCGGGAATCAGCCCCAGCATTTT. It yields the protein CAISESTGAAGNQPQHF. This chain connects TRBV10-3 to TRBJ1-5; D remains ambiguous. Germline lookup yields CDR1 ENHRY and CDR2 SYGVKD. The CDR3 consists of 17 residues. Trimming removed 0 bases from V and 4 bases from J, with 16 bases in between.

The chain combines TRBV7-2 with TRBJ1-4, with a possible D match to TRBD1 (6 bases). CDR1 and CDR2 (germline): SGHTA, FQGNSA. The CDR3 is 19 residues long. The ends were cut back, 1 base at V and 0 bases at J, with 18 bases in the middle. This chain's CDR3 is CASSLVGRTDYTTNEKLFF. CDR3 sequence (DNA): TGTGCCAGCAGCTTAGTGGGTCGGACAGATTACACAACTAATGAAAAACTGTTTTTT.

This sequence joins TRBV4-1 and TRBJ2-1, with 10 bases aligning to TRBD2. Germline CDR1 MGHRA, CDR2 YSYEKL. The CDR3 contains 20 residues. The ends lost 3 bases at V and 0 bases at J; junction bases unmatched: 14. The chain's CDR3 is CASSQDGNSGGSTSYNEQFF. DNA of the CDR3: TGCGCCAGCAGCCAGGATGGAAATAGCGGGGGGTCGACCTCCTACAATGAGCAGTTCTTC.

This rearrangement joins TRBV27 to TRBJ2-4; D remains ambiguous. Germline V CDR1 and CDR2: MNHEY, SMNVEV (reference sequence). CDR3 length: 14 amino acids. The V gene lost 5 bases and the J gene lost 0 bases, with 8 bases spanning the gap. CDR3 sequence (DNA): TGTGCCAGCAGTCCCACCCAAGCCAAAAACATTCAGTACTTC. It codes for CASSPTQAKNIQYF.

J is TRBJ2-1 and V is TRBV5-4; D possibly corresponds to TRBD1 (7 bases). This CDR3 spans 16 amino acids. Trimming took off 4 bases at V and 8 bases at J, with 22 bases between the two ends. Germline V CDR1 and CDR2: SGHNT, YYREEE (reference sequence). CDR3 protein: CASSPGLTGRNHEQFF. DNA of the CDR3: TGTGCCAGCAGCCCCGGTTTGACAGGGAGGAACCATGAGCAGTTCTTC.

V is TRBV19 and J is TRBJ1-1; 8 bases line up with TRBD1. V dropped 3 bases and J dropped 6; count of bases not matched to a gene: 18. CDR1 and CDR2 from the germline V gene are LNHDA and SQIVND (reference sequence). CDR3 length equals 18 residues. CDR3 protein: CASSIRSPGGASDAEAFF. The DNA of the CDR3 is TGTGCCAGTAGTATTCGATCCCCAGGGGGCGCTTCGGACGCTGAAGCTTTCTTT.